This entry describes one T cell receptor beta chain. Its target is unknown. The data were obtained in a study of T cell responses to AZD1222 COVID-19 vaccine. The table came from immunoSEQ multiplex PCR; TCRdb's copy has only in-frame clones and leaves some out. This sample carries some 88,000 clones, about nine tenths of them seen once, and the ten largest clones take 5.4%. CDR1 and CDR2 from the germline V gene are SQVTM and ANQGSEA. The CDR3 is made up of 14 amino acids. V was pared by 3 bases and J by 6 bases, with 16 bases between. Overall study results and limits: Females outnumbered males among donors, who were mostly white British; clonal diversity was possibly underestimated. Baseline seropositives among AZD1222 recipients totaled only six.

V and J are TRBV29-1 and TRBJ2-3, with D perhaps matching TRBD2 (5 bases). Sequencing was performed on peripheral blood, taken 28 days after the second AZD1222 dose. The source of this sequence is an adult who received the AZD1222 COVID-19 vaccine. Written as DNA, the CDR3 is TGCAGCGTTGATATCCGGGGTGCGTCGGATACGCAGTATTTT. Its protein product is CSVDIRGASDTQYF.